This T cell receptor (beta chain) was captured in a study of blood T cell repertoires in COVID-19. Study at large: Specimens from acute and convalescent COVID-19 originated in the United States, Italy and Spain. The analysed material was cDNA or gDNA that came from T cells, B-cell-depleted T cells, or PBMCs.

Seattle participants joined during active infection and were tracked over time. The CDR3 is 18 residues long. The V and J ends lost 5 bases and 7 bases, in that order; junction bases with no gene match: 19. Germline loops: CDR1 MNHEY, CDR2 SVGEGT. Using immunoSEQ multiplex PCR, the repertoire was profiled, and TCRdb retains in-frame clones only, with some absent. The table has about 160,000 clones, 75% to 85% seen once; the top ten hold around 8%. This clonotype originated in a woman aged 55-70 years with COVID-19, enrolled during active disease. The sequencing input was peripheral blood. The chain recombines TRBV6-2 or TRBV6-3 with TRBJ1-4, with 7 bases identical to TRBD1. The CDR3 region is CASSTTGQPLLGGEKLFF. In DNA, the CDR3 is TGTGCCAGCAGTACGACGGGACAGCCACTTCTGGGGGGTGAAAAACTGTTTTTT.